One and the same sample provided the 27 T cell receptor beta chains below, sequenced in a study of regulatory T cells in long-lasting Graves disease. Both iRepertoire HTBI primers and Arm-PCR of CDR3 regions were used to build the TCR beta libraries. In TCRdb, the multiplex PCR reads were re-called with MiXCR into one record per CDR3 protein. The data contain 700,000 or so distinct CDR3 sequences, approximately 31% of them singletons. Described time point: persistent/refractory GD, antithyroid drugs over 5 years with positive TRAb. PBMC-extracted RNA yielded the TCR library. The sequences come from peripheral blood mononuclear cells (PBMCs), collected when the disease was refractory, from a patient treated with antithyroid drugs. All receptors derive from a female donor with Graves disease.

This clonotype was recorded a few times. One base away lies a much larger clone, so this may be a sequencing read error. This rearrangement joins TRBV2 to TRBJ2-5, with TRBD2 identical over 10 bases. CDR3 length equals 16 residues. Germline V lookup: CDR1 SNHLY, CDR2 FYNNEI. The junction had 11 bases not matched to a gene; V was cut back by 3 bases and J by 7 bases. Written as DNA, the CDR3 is TGTGCCAGCAGTGATGGGGTTAGCGGGAGGTCCGGGACCCAGTACTTC. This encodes CASSDGVSGRSGTQYF. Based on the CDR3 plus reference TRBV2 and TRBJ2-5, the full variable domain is EPEVTQTPSHQVTQMGQEVILRCVPISNHLYFYWYRQILGQKVEFLVSFYNNEISEKSEIFDDQFSVERPDGSNFTLKIRSTKLEDSAMYFCASSDGVSGRSGTQYFGPGTRLLVL.

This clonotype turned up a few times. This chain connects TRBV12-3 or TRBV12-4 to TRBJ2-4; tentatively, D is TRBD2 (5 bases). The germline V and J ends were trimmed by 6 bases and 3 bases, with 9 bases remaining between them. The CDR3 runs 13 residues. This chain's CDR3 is CASSWEIKNIQYF. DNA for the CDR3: TGTGCCAGCAGCTGGGAGATCAAAAACATTCAGTACTTC.

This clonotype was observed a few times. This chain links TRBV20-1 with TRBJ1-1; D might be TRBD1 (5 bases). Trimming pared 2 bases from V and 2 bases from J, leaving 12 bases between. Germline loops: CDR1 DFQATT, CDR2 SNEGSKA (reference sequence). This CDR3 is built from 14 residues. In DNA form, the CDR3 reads TGCAGTGCTAGACCCCCCGGGACCAACACTGAAGCTTTCTTT. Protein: CSARPPGTNTEAFF.

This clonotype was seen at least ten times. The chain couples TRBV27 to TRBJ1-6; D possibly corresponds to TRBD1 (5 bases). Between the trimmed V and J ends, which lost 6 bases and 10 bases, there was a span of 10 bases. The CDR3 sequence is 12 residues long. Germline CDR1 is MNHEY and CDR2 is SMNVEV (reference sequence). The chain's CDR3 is CASSFPGSPLHF. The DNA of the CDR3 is TGTGCCAGCAGCTTCCCAGGGTCACCCCTCCACTTT.

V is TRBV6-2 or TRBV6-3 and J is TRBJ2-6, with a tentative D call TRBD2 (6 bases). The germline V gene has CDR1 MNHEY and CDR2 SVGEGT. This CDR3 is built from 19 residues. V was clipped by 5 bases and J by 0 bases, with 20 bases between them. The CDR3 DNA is TGTGCCAGCAGTGAAGTCCCCCCGGGAGCTAGCTCTGGGGCCAACGTCCTGACTTTC. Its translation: CASSEVPPGASSGANVLTF.

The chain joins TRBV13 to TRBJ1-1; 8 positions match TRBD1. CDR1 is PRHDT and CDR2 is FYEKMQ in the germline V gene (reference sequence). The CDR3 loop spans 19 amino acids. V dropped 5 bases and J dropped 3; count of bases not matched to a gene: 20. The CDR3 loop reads CASSPRGLKPDRADTEAFF. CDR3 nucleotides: TGTGCCAGCAGCCCCAGGGGCCTTAAGCCGGACAGGGCTGACACTGAAGCTTTCTTT.

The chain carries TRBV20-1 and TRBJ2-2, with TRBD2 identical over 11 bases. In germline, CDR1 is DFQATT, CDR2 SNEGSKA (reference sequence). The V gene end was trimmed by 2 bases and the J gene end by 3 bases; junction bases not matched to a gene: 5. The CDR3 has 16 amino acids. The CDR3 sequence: CSARSSGRGDTGELFF. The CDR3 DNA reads TGCAGTGCTAGAAGTAGCGGGAGGGGAGACACCGGGGAGCTGTTTTTT.

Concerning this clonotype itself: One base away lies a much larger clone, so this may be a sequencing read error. In DNA form, the CDR3 reads TGTGCCAGCAGTTTATCGTGGTCCGCCTCTAACTATGGCTACACCTTC. This encodes CASSLSWSASNYGYTF. The chain joins TRBV27 to TRBJ1-2; D ambiguous. This CDR3 region has 16 residues. V lost 0 bases and J 0 bases, leaving 11 bases between the germline ends. In germline, CDR1 is MNHEY, CDR2 SMNVEV (reference sequence).

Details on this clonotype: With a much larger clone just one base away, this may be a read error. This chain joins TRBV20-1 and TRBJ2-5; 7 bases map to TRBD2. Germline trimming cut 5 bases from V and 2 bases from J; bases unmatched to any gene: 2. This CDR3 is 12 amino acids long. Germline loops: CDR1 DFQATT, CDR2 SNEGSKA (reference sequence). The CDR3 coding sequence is TGCAGTGCTGGGGGACTACAAGAGACCCAGTACTTC. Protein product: CSAGGLQETQYF.

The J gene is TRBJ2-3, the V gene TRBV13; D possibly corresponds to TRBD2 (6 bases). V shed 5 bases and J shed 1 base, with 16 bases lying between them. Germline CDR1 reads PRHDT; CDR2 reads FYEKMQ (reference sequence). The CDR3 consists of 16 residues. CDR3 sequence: CASSAIAAPGTDTQYF. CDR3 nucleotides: TGTGCCAGCAGCGCGATAGCGGCGCCAGGCACAGATACGCAGTATTTT.

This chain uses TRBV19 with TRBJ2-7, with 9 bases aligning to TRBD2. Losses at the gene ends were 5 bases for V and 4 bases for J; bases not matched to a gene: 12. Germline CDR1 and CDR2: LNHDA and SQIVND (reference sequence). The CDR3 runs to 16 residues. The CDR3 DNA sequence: TGTGCCAGTAGTGTGGGACTAGCAAGAATCGGGTACGAGCAGTACTTC. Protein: CASSVGLARIGYEQYF. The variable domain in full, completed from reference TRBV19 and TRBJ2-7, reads DGGITQSPKYLFRKEGQNVTLSCEQNLNHDAMYWYRQDPGQGLRLIYYSQIVNDFQKGDIAEGYSVSREKKESFPLTVTSAQKNPTAFYLCASSVGLARIGYEQYFGPGTRLTVT.

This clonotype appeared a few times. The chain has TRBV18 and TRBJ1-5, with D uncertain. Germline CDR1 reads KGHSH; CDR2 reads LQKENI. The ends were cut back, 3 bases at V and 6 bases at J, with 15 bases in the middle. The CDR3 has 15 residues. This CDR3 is CASSPPMAGSQPQHF. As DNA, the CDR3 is TGTGCCAGCTCACCTCCAATGGCGGGGAGTCAGCCCCAGCATTTT.

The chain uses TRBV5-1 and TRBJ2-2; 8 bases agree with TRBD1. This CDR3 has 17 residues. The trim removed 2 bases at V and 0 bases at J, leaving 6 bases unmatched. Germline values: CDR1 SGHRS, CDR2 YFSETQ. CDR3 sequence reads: CASSLDWDRTNTGELFF. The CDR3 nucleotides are TGCGCCAGCAGCTTAGATTGGGACAGGACGAACACCGGGGAGCTGTTTTTT.

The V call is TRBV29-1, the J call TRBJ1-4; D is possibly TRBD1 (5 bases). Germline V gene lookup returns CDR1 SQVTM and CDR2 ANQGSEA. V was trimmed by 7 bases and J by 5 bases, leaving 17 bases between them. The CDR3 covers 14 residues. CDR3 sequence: CSASPGGVNEKLFF. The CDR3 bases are TGCAGCGCCTCCCCCGGGGGAGTAAATGAAAAACTGTTTTTT.

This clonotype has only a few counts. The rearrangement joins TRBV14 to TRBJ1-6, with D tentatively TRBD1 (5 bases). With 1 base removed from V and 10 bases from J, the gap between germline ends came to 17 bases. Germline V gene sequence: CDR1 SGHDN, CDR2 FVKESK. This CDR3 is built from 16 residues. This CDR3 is CASSQVGRVSRSPLHF. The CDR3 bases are TGTGCCAGCAGCCAAGTGGGCAGGGTGAGCCGATCACCCCTCCACTTT.

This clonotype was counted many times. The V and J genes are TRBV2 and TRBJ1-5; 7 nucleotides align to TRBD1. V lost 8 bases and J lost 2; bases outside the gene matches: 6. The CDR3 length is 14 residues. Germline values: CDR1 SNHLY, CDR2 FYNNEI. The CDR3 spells CASGTAVGNQPQHF. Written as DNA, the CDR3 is TGTGCCAGCGGGACAGCGGTAGGCAATCAGCCCCAGCATTTT.

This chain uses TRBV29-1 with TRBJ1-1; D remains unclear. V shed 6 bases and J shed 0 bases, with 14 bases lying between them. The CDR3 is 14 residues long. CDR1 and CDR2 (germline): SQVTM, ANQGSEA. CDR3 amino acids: CSVHPDGMNTEAFF. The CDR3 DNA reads TGCAGCGTCCATCCGGACGGAATGAACACTGAAGCTTTCTTT.

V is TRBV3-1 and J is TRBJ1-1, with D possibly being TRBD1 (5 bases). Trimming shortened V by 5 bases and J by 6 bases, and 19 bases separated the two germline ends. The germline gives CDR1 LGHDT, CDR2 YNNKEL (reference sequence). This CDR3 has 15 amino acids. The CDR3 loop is CASSMYDGGRAEAFF. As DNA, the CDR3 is TGTGCCAGCAGCATGTATGATGGGGGGAGGGCTGAAGCTTTCTTT. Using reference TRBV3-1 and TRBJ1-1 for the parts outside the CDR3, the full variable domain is DTAVSQTPKYLVTQMGNDKSIKCEQNLGHDTMYWYKQDSKKFLKIMFSYNNKELIINETVPNRFSPKSPDKAHLNLHINSLELGDSAVYFCASSMYDGGRAEAFFGQGTRLTVV.

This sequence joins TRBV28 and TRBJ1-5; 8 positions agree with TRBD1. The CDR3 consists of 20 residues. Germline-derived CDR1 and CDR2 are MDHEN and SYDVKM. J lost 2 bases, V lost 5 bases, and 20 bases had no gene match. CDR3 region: CASSPLIGVSETGGNQPQHF. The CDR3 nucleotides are TGTGCCAGCAGTCCCCTTATCGGGGTGTCTGAGACAGGGGGCAATCAGCCCCAGCATTTT.

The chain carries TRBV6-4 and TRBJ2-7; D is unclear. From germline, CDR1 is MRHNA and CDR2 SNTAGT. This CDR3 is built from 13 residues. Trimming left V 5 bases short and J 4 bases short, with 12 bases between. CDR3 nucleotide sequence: TGTGCCAGCAGTTACCCGAAGGGATACGAGCAGTACTTC. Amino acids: CASSYPKGYEQYF.

The CDR3 sequence is CASSLTQNRGEQYF. The CDR3 coding sequence is TGTGCCAGCAGCTTAACCCAAAACAGGGGCGAGCAGTACTTC. The chain combines TRBV7-9 with TRBJ2-7; 7 bases map to TRBD1. The V segment lost 2 bases and the J segment 6 bases; nucleotides outside the gene matches: 7. Per germline, CDR1 SEHNR and CDR2 FQNEAQ (reference sequence). There are 14 residues in the CDR3.

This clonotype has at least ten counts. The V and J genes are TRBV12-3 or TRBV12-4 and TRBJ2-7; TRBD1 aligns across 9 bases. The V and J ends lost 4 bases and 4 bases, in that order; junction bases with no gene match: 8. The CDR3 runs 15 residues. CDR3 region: CASSYRQGGRYEQYF. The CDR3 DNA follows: TGTGCCAGCAGTTACAGACAGGGGGGGCGTTACGAGCAGTACTTC.

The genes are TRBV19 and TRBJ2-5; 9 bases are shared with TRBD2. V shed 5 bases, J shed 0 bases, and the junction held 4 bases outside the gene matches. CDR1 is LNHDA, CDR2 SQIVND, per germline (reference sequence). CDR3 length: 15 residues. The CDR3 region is CASSRTSANQETQYF. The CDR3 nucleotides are TGTGCCAGTAGTCGGACTAGCGCAAACCAAGAGACCCAGTACTTC.

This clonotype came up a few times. CDR3 residues: CASSRTSAPSVNTEAFF. The DNA of the CDR3 is TGTGCCAGCAGCCGGACCTCAGCGCCCTCCGTGAACACTGAAGCTTTCTTT. The chain has TRBV3-1 and TRBJ1-1; D remains ambiguous. Germline CDR1 and CDR2: LGHDT and YNNKEL (reference sequence). Between the trimmed V and J ends, which lost 4 bases and 0 bases, there was a span of 18 bases. The CDR3 totals 17 residues. Full variable domain (remainder filled in from reference TRBV3-1 and TRBJ1-1): DTAVSQTPKYLVTQMGNDKSIKCEQNLGHDTMYWYKQDSKKFLKIMFSYNNKELIINETVPNRFSPKSPDKAHLNLHINSLELGDSAVYFCASSRTSAPSVNTEAFFGQGTRLTVV.

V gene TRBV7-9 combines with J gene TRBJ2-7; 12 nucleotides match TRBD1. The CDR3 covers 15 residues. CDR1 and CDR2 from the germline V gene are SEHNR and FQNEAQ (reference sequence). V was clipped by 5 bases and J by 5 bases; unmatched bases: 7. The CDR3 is CASSPPGQGANEQYF. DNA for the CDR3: TGTGCCAGCAGCCCACCGGGACAGGGGGCGAACGAGCAGTACTTC.

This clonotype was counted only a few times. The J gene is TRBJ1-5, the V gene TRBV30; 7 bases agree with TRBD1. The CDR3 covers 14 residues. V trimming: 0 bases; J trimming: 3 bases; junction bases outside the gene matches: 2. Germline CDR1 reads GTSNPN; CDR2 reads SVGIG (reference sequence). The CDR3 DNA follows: TGTGCCTGGAGTGTCGGGACAGCCAATCAGCCCCAGCATTTT. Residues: CAWSVGTANQPQHF.

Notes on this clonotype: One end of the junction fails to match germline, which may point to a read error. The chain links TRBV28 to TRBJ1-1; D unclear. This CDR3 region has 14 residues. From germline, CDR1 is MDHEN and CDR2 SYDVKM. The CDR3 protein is CAGSGAGRYTEAFF. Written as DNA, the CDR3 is TGTGCCGGCAGTGGCGCGGGGAGATACACTGAAGCTTTCTTT.